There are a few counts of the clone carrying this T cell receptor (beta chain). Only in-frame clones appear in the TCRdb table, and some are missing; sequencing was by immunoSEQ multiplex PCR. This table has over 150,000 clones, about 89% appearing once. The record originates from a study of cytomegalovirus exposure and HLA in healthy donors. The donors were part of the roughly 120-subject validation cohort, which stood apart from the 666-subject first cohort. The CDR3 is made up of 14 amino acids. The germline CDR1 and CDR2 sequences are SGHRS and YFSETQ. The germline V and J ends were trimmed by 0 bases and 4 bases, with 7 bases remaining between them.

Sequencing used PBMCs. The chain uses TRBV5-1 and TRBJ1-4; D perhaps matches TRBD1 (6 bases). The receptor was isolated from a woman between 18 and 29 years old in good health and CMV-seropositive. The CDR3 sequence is CASSLGGGNEKLFF. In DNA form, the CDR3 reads TGCGCCAGCAGCTTGGGAGGGGGTAATGAAAAACTGTTTTTT.